These 25 T cell receptor beta chains came from one sample sequenced in a study of OX40 agonist ivuxolimab in advanced cancers. The method was immunoSEQ multiplex PCR; TCRdb's version includes in-frame clones alone and lacks a portion of them. The sample records fewer than 95,000 clones, about 84% being singletons. The sequencing used CD4+ or CD8+ T cells sorted from blood, collected in a trial of the OX40 agonist ivuxolimab. Receptor source: an adult with an advanced solid tumor such as melanoma, head and neck, liver or kidney cancer.

The chain employs TRBV6-5 and TRBJ2-7, with D maybe TRBD1 (6 bases). V was shortened by 6 bases and J by 1 base, with 7 bases between the two germline ends. Germline V CDR1 and CDR2: MNHEY, SVGAGI. The CDR3 covers 12 residues. The CDR3 is CASRQGSYEQYF. CDR3 nucleotide sequence: TGTGCCAGCAGACAGGGTTCCTACGAGCAGTACTTC.

The J gene is TRBJ2-1, the V gene TRBV19, with 9 positions matching TRBD2. V trimming: 8 bases; J trimming: 4 bases; junction bases outside the gene matches: 6. Germline V gene data show CDR1 as LNHDA and CDR2 as SQIVND (reference sequence). The CDR3 spans 14 residues. CDR3 DNA sequence: TGTGCCAGTCGCGGGACTAGCCCTTACAATGAGCAGTTCTTC. This sequence encodes CASRGTSPYNEQFF. The complete variable domain, with remaining parts taken from reference TRBV19 and TRBJ2-1, reads DGGITQSPKYLFRKEGQNVTLSCEQNLNHDAMYWYRQDPGQGLRLIYYSQIVNDFQKGDIAEGYSVSREKKESFPLTVTSAQKNPTAFYLCASRGTSPYNEQFFGPGTRLTVL.

V usage is TRBV28 and J usage is TRBJ1-4; 7 bases align to TRBD1. Germline V gives CDR1 MDHEN, CDR2 SYDVKM. J was trimmed by 0 bases and V by 7 bases; bases with no gene match: 11. This CDR3 has 17 residues. The CDR3 here is CASTLGPTGTTNEKLFF. The CDR3 nucleotides read TGTGCCAGCACCCTGGGCCCGACAGGGACAACTAATGAAAAACTGTTTTTT. The entire variable domain, with the rest obtained from reference TRBV28 and TRBJ1-4, is as follows: DVKVTQSSRYLVKRTGEKVFLECVQDMDHENMFWYRQDPGLGLRLIYFSYDVKMKEKGDIPEGYSVSREKKERFSLILESASTNQTSMYLCASTLGPTGTTNEKLFFGSGTQLSVL.

The rearrangement joins TRBV28 to TRBJ2-7; a possible D gene is TRBD2 (6 bases). The germline V and J ends were trimmed by 5 bases and 0 bases, with 11 bases remaining between them. This CDR3 is built from 14 residues. Germline V gives CDR1 MDHEN, CDR2 SYDVKM. The CDR3 DNA follows: TGTGCCAGCAGTCCCCGGGGAGGCTCCTACGAGCAGTACGTC. Encoded protein: CASSPRGGSYEQYV.

The rearrangement joins TRBV5-1 to TRBJ2-5, with D maybe TRBD2 (5 bases). The CDR3 totals 13 residues. The V end lost 2 bases, the J end lost 3 bases, and 8 bases lay between the germline ends. CDR1 and CDR2 from the germline V gene are SGHRS and YFSETQ. CDR3 DNA: TGCGCCAGCAGCTTTACCGGGAAAGAGACCCAGTACTTC. Protein: CASSFTGKETQYF.

The CDR3 protein is CASSSFVGSTGELFF. The CDR3, as DNA: TGCGCCAGCAGCTCCTTCGTGGGGAGCACCGGGGAGCTGTTTTTT. The chain employs TRBV5-1 and TRBJ2-2; possible D gene TRBD2, 5 bases. The CDR3 sequence is 15 residues long. The ends were cut back, 3 bases at V and 4 bases at J, with 13 bases in the middle. Germline CDR1 SGHRS, CDR2 YFSETQ.

The chain links TRBV4-3 to TRBJ2-4; no reliable D call. There are 14 residues in the CDR3. Germline CDR1 reads LGHNA; CDR2 reads YSLEER. The V and J ends lost 4 bases and 6 bases respectively, with 13 bases between them. The CDR3 loop reads CASSLEAMRNIQYF. The CDR3 nucleotides read TGCGCCAGCAGCCTAGAAGCGATGCGAAACATTCAGTACTTC.

V gene TRBV11-3 combines with J gene TRBJ2-3; the match to TRBD2 covers 8 bases. The germline CDR1 and CDR2 sequences are SGHNT and YENEEA. The J segment lost 1 base and the V segment lost 2 bases, leaving 2 bases of the junction unmatched. The CDR3 is made up of 15 amino acids. The CDR3: CASSLRGGGTDTQYF. In DNA form, the CDR3 reads TGTGCCAGCAGCTTACGGGGGGGCGGCACAGATACGCAGTATTTT.

The chain carries TRBV18 and TRBJ1-2; 7 positions agree with TRBD1. From germline, CDR1 is KGHSH and CDR2 LQKENI. There are 15 residues in the CDR3. V was pared by 3 bases and J by 8 bases, with 12 bases of the junction left unmatched. The CDR3 loop reads CASSPQDRPGGGYTF. The CDR3 DNA sequence: TGTGCCAGCTCACCCCAGGACAGGCCCGGTGGGGGCTACACCTTC.

The chain has TRBV6-6 and TRBJ2-2; D gene uncertain. Looked up from germline, CDR1 is MNHNY and CDR2 is SVGAGI (reference sequence). With 0 bases removed from V and 6 bases from J, the gap between germline ends came to 14 bases. The CDR3 runs 16 residues. CDR3 nucleotide sequence: TGTGCCAGCAGTTACTCCCCTCAAGGGATTGCCGGGGAGCTGTTTTTT. Its translation is CASSYSPQGIAGELFF.

The V and J genes are TRBV7-8 and TRBJ1-6, with 7 bases identical to TRBD1. CDR3 size: 16 residues. Germline CDR1 and CDR2: SGHVS and FQNEAQ. With V trimmed by 1 base and J by 7 bases, 7 bases remained unmatched. The CDR3 bases are TGTGCCAGCAGCTTAGTGGGATCCAGGGGGAATTCACCCCTCCACTTT. It encodes CASSLVGSRGNSPLHF.

The chain is built from TRBV28 and TRBJ1-5; the match to TRBD1 covers 9 bases. This CDR3 contains 14 residues. Germline V gene data show CDR1 as MDHEN and CDR2 as SYDVKM. V shed 6 bases and J 8 bases; nucleotides not matched to a gene: 8. CDR3 nucleotide sequence: TGTGCCAGCAGCATCACAGGGGGCAACAAGCCCCAGCATTTT. This encodes CASSITGGNKPQHF. The variable domain in full, completed from reference TRBV28 and TRBJ1-5, reads DVKVTQSSRYLVKRTGEKVFLECVQDMDHENMFWYRQDPGLGLRLIYFSYDVKMKEKGDIPEGYSVSREKKERFSLILESASTNQTSMYLCASSITGGNKPQHFGDGTRLSIL.

V usage is TRBV5-8 and J usage is TRBJ1-5; no reliable D call. The V end lost 2 bases, the J end lost 5 bases, and 11 bases lay between the germline ends. This CDR3 comprises 14 residues. Germline CDR1 and CDR2: SGHTS and YDEGEE. The CDR3: CASSFGRGYQPQHF. Written as DNA, the CDR3 is TGTGCCAGCAGCTTTGGACGTGGATATCAGCCCCAGCATTTT.

The genes are TRBV5-1 and TRBJ2-1, with TRBD2 matching over 9 bases. The V and J ends lost 3 bases and 7 bases, in that order; junction bases with no gene match: 8. The CDR3 is 15 amino acids. CDR1 SGHRS and CDR2 YFSETQ come from the germline V gene. CDR3 in amino acids: CASSYLAGGPNEQFF. In DNA, the CDR3 is TGCGCCAGCAGCTATCTCGCGGGAGGGCCTAATGAGCAGTTCTTC. The entire variable domain, with the rest obtained from reference TRBV5-1 and TRBJ2-1, is as follows: KAGVTQTPRYLIKTRGQQVTLSCSPISGHRSVSWYQQTPGQGLQFLFEYFSETQRNKGNFPGRFSGRQFSNSRSEMNVSTLELGDSALYLCASSYLAGGPNEQFFGPGTRLTVL.

The chain couples TRBV4-1 to TRBJ1-6, with D uncertain. This CDR3 has 15 residues. Germline V CDR1 and CDR2: MGHRA, YSYEKL. Trimming pared 1 base from V and 6 bases from J, leaving 10 bases between. CDR3: CASSQVGRLNSPLHF. The CDR3 nucleotides are TGCGCCAGCAGCCAAGTCGGGCGCCTTAATTCACCCCTCCACTTT.

CDR3 nucleotides: TGCGCCAGCAGCTTGAGGACAGGTTCGCAAGAGACCCAGTACTTC. Translated, it gives CASSLRTGSQETQYF. The V and J genes are TRBV5-1 and TRBJ2-5, with 7 bases aligning to TRBD1. CDR3 length: 15 amino acids. Germline CDR1 is SGHRS and CDR2 is YFSETQ. J lost 2 bases, V lost 1 base, and 5 bases had no gene match.

This rearrangement joins TRBV30 to TRBJ1-1; 7 bases are a match to TRBD1. V shed 7 bases and J 1 base; nucleotides not matched to a gene: 6. Germline loops: CDR1 GTSNPN, CDR2 SVGIG (reference sequence). The CDR3 is made up of 13 amino acids. The CDR3 here is CAYNRTGNTEAFF. The CDR3 DNA follows: TGTGCCTACAATAGGACAGGGAACACTGAAGCTTTCTTT.

This chain connects TRBV18 to TRBJ1-1; 8 nucleotides match TRBD1. The CDR3 runs to 14 residues. The V and J ends lost 6 bases and 1 base, in that order; junction bases with no gene match: 4. Germline V lookup: CDR1 KGHSH, CDR2 LQKENI. In DNA, the CDR3 is TGTGCCAGCTCTTACGGACAGGGGAACACTGAAGCTTTCTTT. This sequence encodes CASSYGQGNTEAFF.

The V call is TRBV5-6, the J call TRBJ2-4; no clear D. With 0 bases removed from V and 9 bases from J, the gap between germline ends came to 16 bases. The CDR3 is made up of 15 amino acids. Per the germline V gene, CDR1 is SGHDT and CDR2 is YYEEEE. The CDR3 DNA reads as TGTGCCAGCAGCTTGGAGGCAGCTGGCAGAGCCATTCAGTACTTC. This translates into CASSLEAAGRAIQYF.

The rearrangement joins TRBV5-1 to TRBJ1-1, with D perhaps TRBD1 (5 bases). Trimming shortened V by 3 bases and J by 1 base, and 10 bases separated the two germline ends. Germline values: CDR1 SGHRS, CDR2 YFSETQ. The CDR3 has 14 amino acids. The CDR3: CASSSGGGNTEAFF. The CDR3 DNA is TGCGCCAGCAGCTCGGGGGGTGGGAACACTGAAGCTTTCTTT.

The rearrangement links TRBV11-2 to TRBJ2-7; 11 bases agree with TRBD2. This CDR3 contains 18 residues. After removal of 2 bases from V and 4 bases from J, the junction contained 13 bases not matched to a gene. Germline V lookup: CDR1 SGHAT, CDR2 FQNNGV. The CDR3 spells CASSLNSRRLAGFYEQYF. The CDR3 DNA is TGTGCCAGCAGCTTAAATTCTCGGCGACTAGCGGGATTTTACGAGCAGTACTTC. The whole variable domain, filled in from reference TRBV11-2 and TRBJ2-7, reads EAGVAQSPRYKIIEKRQSVAFWCNPISGHATLYWYQQILGQGPKLLIQFQNNGVVDDSQLPKDRFSAERLKGVDSTLKIQPAKLEDSAVYLCASSLNSRRLAGFYEQYFGPGTRLTVT.

The chain joins TRBV18 to TRBJ1-1; D possibly corresponds to TRBD1 (5 bases). Germline CDR1 is KGHSH and CDR2 is LQKENI. This CDR3 is built from 13 residues. The germline V and J ends were trimmed by 5 bases and 0 bases, with 7 bases remaining between them. Here the CDR3 DNA reads TGTGCCAGCTCATCGACAGTGAACACTGAAGCTTTCTTT. Translation: CASSSTVNTEAFF. The whole variable domain, remainder taken from reference TRBV18 and TRBJ1-1, is NAGVMQNPRHLVRRRGQEARLRCSPMKGHSHVYWYRQLPEEGLKFMVYLQKENIIDESGMPKERFSAEFPKEGPSILRIQQVVRGDSAAYFCASSSTVNTEAFFGQGTRLTVV.

This rearrangement joins TRBV5-6 to TRBJ2-5, with 13 bases that match TRBD2. Germline V gives CDR1 SGHDT, CDR2 YYEEEE. The CDR3 consists of 16 residues. The ends lost 3 bases at V and 5 bases at J; junction bases unmatched: 7. CDR3: CASSYRLAGGRETQYF. In DNA, the CDR3 is TGTGCCAGCAGCTACAGACTAGCGGGGGGCCGGGAGACCCAGTACTTC. The full variable domain, in which reference TRBV5-6 and TRBJ2-5 provide the parts outside the CDR3, is DAGVTQSPTHLIKTRGQQVTLRCSPKSGHDTVSWYQQALGQGPQFIFQYYEEEERQRGNFPDRFSGHQFPNYSSELNVNALLLGDSALYLCASSYRLAGGRETQYFGPGTRLLVL.

This clone was recorded only once. This chain uses TRBV2 with TRBJ1-3; 8 positions agree with TRBD1. Germline trimming cut 1 base from V and 4 bases from J; bases unmatched to any gene: 9. The CDR3 contains 17 residues. CDR1 SNHLY and CDR2 FYNNEI come from the germline V gene. CDR3 coding DNA: TGTGCCAGCAGTGAAGGCTTAGGGACAGGCTCCGGAAACACCATATATTTT. Translating gives CASSEGLGTGSGNTIYF.

The rearrangement joins TRBV18 to TRBJ1-3, with a tentative D call TRBD1 (5 bases). The V gene's germline CDR1 is KGHSH and CDR2 LQKENI. This CDR3 is 14 amino acids long. Between the trimmed V and J ends, which lost 1 base and 4 bases, there was a span of 8 bases. CDR3 nucleotide sequence: TGTGCCAGCTCACCACAAGGGGACGGAAACACCATATATTTT. It specifies CASSPQGDGNTIYF.